The present T cell receptor (beta chain) was sequenced within a study of PD-L1 blockade in urothelial cancer. Study details: Patients commenced atezolizumab in about 2014, and it was given at 1,200 mg intravenously every 3 weeks.

The length of the CDR3 is 16 residues. Germline V gene data show CDR1 as ENHRY and CDR2 as SYGVKD. The junction had 8 bases not matched to a gene; V was cut back by 2 bases and J by 13 bases. In this sample, this clone turned up a few times. Assay: immunoSEQ multiplex PCR; the TCRdb copy retains only in-frame clones and omits some. The data show 90,000 to 120,000 clones, approximately 85% seen once. The chain uses TRBV10-3 and TRBJ2-1; 16 bases align to TRBD2. This TCR was sampled from a man aged 45 to 65 with urothelial cancer. Material: PBMCs, obtained around atezolizumab (anti-PD-L1) treatment. CDR3: CAISEPGLAGGPDQFF. The CDR3 region has the DNA TGTGCCATCAGTGAGCCGGGACTAGCGGGAGGGCCCGACCAGTTCTTC.